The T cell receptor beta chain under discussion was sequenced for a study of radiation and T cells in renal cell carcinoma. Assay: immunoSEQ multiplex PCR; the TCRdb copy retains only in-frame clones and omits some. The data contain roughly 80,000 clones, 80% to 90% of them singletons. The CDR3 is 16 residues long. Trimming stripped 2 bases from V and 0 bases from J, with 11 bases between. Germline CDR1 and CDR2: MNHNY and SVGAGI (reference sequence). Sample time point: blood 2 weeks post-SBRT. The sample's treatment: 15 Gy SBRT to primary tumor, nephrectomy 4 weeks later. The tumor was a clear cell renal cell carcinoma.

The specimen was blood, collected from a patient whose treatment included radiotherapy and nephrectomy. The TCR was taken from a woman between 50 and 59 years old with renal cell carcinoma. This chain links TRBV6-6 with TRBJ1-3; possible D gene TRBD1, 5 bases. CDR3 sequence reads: CASSYGAINSGNTIYF. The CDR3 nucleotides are TGTGCCAGCAGTTACGGGGCAATCAACTCTGGAAACACCATATATTTT.